This TCR beta chain was captured by sequencing in a study of technical replicates of blood from several donors. The data were produced by immunoSEQ multiplex PCR, yet TCRdb's version contains in-frame clones alone and is incomplete. The data contain over 50,000 clones, about 86% of them singletons. CDR1 and CDR2 from the germline V gene are SGHTA and FQGNSA. The CDR3 runs 16 residues. Trimming removed 5 bases from V and 8 bases from J; junction bases left unmatched: 10. The receptor comes from a human donor in good health. Some clones in this sample may be carry-over from other donors' samples. The chain joins TRBV7-2 to TRBJ2-1, with TRBD2 matching over 12 bases. The material sequenced was PBMCs. The CDR3, as DNA: TGTGCCAGCAGCGGTGCCACTAGCGGGAGGTCGCATGAGCAGTTCTTC. Translation: CASSGATSGRSHEQFF. The whole variable domain, remainder taken from reference TRBV7-2 and TRBJ2-1, is GAGVSQSPSNKVTEKGKDVELRCDPISGHTALYWYRQSLGQGLEFLIYFQGNSAPDKSGLPSDRFSAERTGGSVSTLTIQRTQQEDSAVYLCASSGATSGRSHEQFFGPGTRLTVL.